This T cell receptor (beta chain) was identified during a study of T cell changes during pregnancy in multiple sclerosis. J gave up 4 bases and V 3 bases, and 2 bases lay outside the gene matches. The CDR3 consists of 13 residues. CDR1 is SNHLY, CDR2 FYNNEI, per germline. Using immunoSEQ multiplex PCR, the repertoire was profiled, and TCRdb retains in-frame clones only, with some absent. The table has about 68,000 clones, approximately 91% seen once. The material was peripheral blood, obtained in the first trimester of pregnancy. The origin of this receptor is a female donor with multiple sclerosis, enrolled in a pregnancy study. The chain uses TRBV2 and TRBJ2-7, with TRBD1 matching over 8 bases. CDR3 in amino acids: CASSEDRAYEQYF. CDR3 nucleotide sequence: TGTGCCAGCAGTGAGGACAGGGCGTACGAGCAGTACTTC.